The present TCR beta chain was sequenced within a study of cytomegalovirus exposure and HLA in healthy donors. The PCR made use of 60 Vbeta and 13 Jbeta primers. The repertoire was sequenced with immunoSEQ multiplex PCR; TCRdb's copy has only in-frame clones and lacks some. The table includes a few hundred thousand clones, about 77% detected once. The receptor comes from a woman younger than 45 in good health and CMV-seronegative. Sequencing input: PBMCs.

The CDR3 nucleotides read TGTGCCGGAAGCCGACAGGGAAGCACAGATACGCAGTATTTT. It yields the protein CAGSRQGSTDTQYF. The chain uses TRBV2 and TRBJ2-3, with TRBD1 matching 7 bases. The CDR3 contains 14 residues. The germline V gene has CDR1 SNHLY and CDR2 FYNNEI. J was trimmed by 0 bases and V by 11 bases; bases with no gene match: 8.